The 8 T cell receptor beta chains presented below share a single source sample, sequenced in a study of T cell repertoires in cytomegalovirus infection. Their target antigens are unknown. TCRdb processed the reads anew with MiXCR; each CDR3 protein has one entry. This sample has 800,000 to 950,000 distinct CDR3 sequences, with 30% to 35% found just once. The sequenced sample was cultured CD8+ T cells from PBMCs, obtained from culture after CMV antigen stimulation. Receptors were obtained from a human donor in good health (CMV status not recorded). Some clones in this sample may be carry-over from other donors' samples.

There are many counts of this clonotype. The rearrangement uses TRBV6-2 or TRBV6-3 and TRBJ1-2, with 9 bases matching TRBD1. The junction had 6 bases not matched to a gene; V was cut back by 3 bases and J by 4 bases. The germline CDR1 and CDR2 sequences are MNHEY and SVGEGT. This CDR3 has 15 amino acids. Here the CDR3 reads CASSYPGTGTYGYTF. The CDR3 region has the DNA TGTGCCAGCAGTTATCCCGGGACAGGGACCTATGGCTACACCTTC.

This clonotype showed up just once. The junction does not match germline at one end; this may be a read error. The rearrangement links TRBV6-1 to TRBJ2-7; 7 nucleotides line up with TRBD1. The CDR3 runs to 14 residues. CDR1 is MNHNS, CDR2 SASEGT, per germline. CDR3 DNA sequence: TGTGCCAGCAGTTATCGGGACAGCTCCTACGAGCAGTCCTTC. Translated, it gives CASSYRDSSYEQSF.

V and J are TRBV18 and TRBJ2-3; 7 bases agree with TRBD1. Germline CDR1 is KGHSH and CDR2 is LQKENI. After removal of 3 bases from V and 5 bases from J, the junction contained 5 bases not matched to a gene. The CDR3 covers 14 residues. Here the CDR3 reads CASSPLQGQDTQYF. CDR3 in DNA: TGTGCCAGCTCACCGTTACAGGGGCAAGATACGCAGTATTTT.

Only a few counts were recorded for this clonotype. The chain employs TRBV6-5 and TRBJ2-5, with a weak D call TRBD2 (7 bases). V was pared by 2 bases and J by 6 bases, with 16 bases between. This CDR3 is built from 15 residues. Germline V lookup: CDR1 MNHEY, CDR2 SVGAGI. The CDR3 region is CASSYVGGPGQTQYF. For the CDR3, the DNA is TGTGCCAGCAGTTACGTGGGGGGGCCTGGGCAGACCCAGTACTTC.

The gene calls are TRBV6-2 or TRBV6-3 and TRBJ2-7, with no clear D. The CDR3 has 13 amino acids. CDR1 and CDR2 (germline): MNHEY, SVGEGT. With 2 bases removed from V and 4 bases from J, the gap between germline ends came to 9 bases. For the CDR3, the DNA is TGTGCCAGCAGTTACCTTGCTGATTACGAGCAGTACGTC. It encodes CASSYLADYEQYV.

This chain joins TRBV6-1 and TRBJ2-7; 8 positions match TRBD2. Germline V gene lookup returns CDR1 MNHNS and CDR2 SASEGT. The CDR3 totals 14 residues. The V segment lost 2 bases and the J segment 2 bases; nucleotides outside the gene matches: 2. The CDR3 sequence: CASSEWREAYEQYV. The CDR3 coding sequence is TGTGCCAGCAGTGAATGGCGGGAGGCCTACGAGCAGTACGTC.

The chain uses TRBV4-3 and TRBJ2-1; tentative D call: TRBD1 (5 bases). V was clipped by 0 bases and J by 2 bases, with 17 bases between them. The CDR3 sequence is 18 residues long. Looked up from germline, CDR1 is LGHNA and CDR2 is YSLEER. CDR3 sequence reads: CASSQDPRQPHTYNEQFF. In DNA form, the CDR3 reads TGCGCCAGCAGCCAAGATCCCCGACAGCCCCATACCTACAATGAGCAGTTCTTC.

This sequence joins TRBV7-9 and TRBJ1-2; D is unclear. V gave up 7 bases and J gave up 4 bases, with 13 bases separating them. Germline CDR1 and CDR2: SEHNR and FQNEAQ (reference sequence). There are 13 residues in the CDR3. CDR3 loop: CASTDGLPYGYTF. The CDR3 DNA is TGTGCCAGCACGGACGGACTGCCCTATGGCTACACCTTC.